The source of this T cell receptor (beta chain) is a study of blood T cell repertoires in COVID-19. CDR1 and CDR2 (germline): GTSNPN, SVGIG (reference sequence). V lost 5 bases and J lost 2, with 9 bases in between. This CDR3 has 12 amino acids. Assay used: immunoSEQ multiplex PCR; TCRdb lists only in-frame clones, some missing. The table records a few hundred thousand clones, around nine tenths of them present only once. This sequence was found in a woman in her 30s who had recovered from COVID-19. The J gene is TRBJ1-2, the V gene TRBV30, with D maybe TRBD1 (6 bases). The source material was PBMCs or T cells enriched from blood (not recorded which). CDR3 residues: CAWYTGNYGYTF. CDR3 DNA: TGTGCCTGGTATACAGGGAACTATGGCTACACCTTC.